This T cell receptor (beta chain) is from a study of liver allograft versus peripheral blood T cells. Background on the study: What was compared were the T cell receptor repertoires in transplanted livers and those in the peripheral blood of recipients. Study-wide results and limits: Intragraft liver T cell receptor repertoires reportedly differed from peripheral blood repertoires.

In its sample, this clonotype was seen once. Its matching antigen is unknown. This CDR3 region has 14 residues. Germline V gives CDR1 GTSNPN, CDR2 SVGIG (reference sequence). Trimming stripped 2 bases from V and 7 bases from J, with 12 bases between. TCRdb itself ran the reads through MiXCR, one entry per CDR3 protein. The table has approximately 16,000 distinct CDR3 sequences, more than 20% seen once. This chain uses TRBV30 with TRBJ1-6; no definite D call. The TCR originated in a human patient who had a liver transplant. The graft donor may be the source of some T cells. Written as DNA, the CDR3 is TGTGCCTGGAGTCCTCCCCCGAGAAATTCACCCCTCCACTTT. Amino acid sequence: CAWSPPPRNSPLHF.